This record looks at one TCR beta chain sequence and its context. Measured with immunoSEQ multiplex PCR; TCRdb has only the in-frame clones, and not every one. This sample has tens of thousands of clones; 92% occur once, and the top ten carry about 2%. This entry belongs to a study of T cell changes during pregnancy in multiple sclerosis. Germline V gives CDR1 MNHEY, CDR2 SVGAGI. The V gene end was trimmed by 7 bases and the J gene end by 2 bases; junction bases not matched to a gene: 2. This CDR3 contains 13 residues. Here the sequenced sample was peripheral blood, taken in the second trimester of pregnancy. The clonotype comes from a female donor with multiple sclerosis, enrolled in a pregnancy study. The chain recombines TRBV6-5 with TRBJ2-7; 10 bases line up with TRBD2. The CDR3 nucleotides read TGTGCCAGCACAGCGGGGGGGGCCTACGAGCAGTACTTC. This codes for CASTAGGAYEQYF.